Below, 27 T cell receptor beta chains from the same sample are listed, as sequenced in a study of T cell changes during pregnancy in multiple sclerosis. This table comes from immunoSEQ multiplex PCR, and its TCRdb copy is limited to in-frame clones, with some not included. The sample contains more than 40,000 clones, about 91% of which appear only once. The input for sequencing was CD8+ T cells from peripheral blood mononuclear cells, taken after pregnancy. The receptor source for this set is a female donor with multiple sclerosis, enrolled in a pregnancy study.

This sequence joins TRBV27 and TRBJ1-5, with 8 bases fitting TRBD1. Germline CDR1 MNHEY, CDR2 SMNVEV (reference sequence). The CDR3 runs to 14 residues. Trimming at V came to 5 bases and at J to 7 bases, leaving 7 bases not matched to a gene. The CDR3 DNA reads TGTGCCAGCAGTCGACAGGGGTCTGAACAGCCCCAGCATTTT. This codes for CASSRQGSEQPQHF.

The chain is built from TRBV11-2 and TRBJ1-2; tentatively, D is TRBD1 (5 bases). From germline, CDR1 is SGHAT and CDR2 FQNNGV. This CDR3 region has 12 residues. V lost 2 bases to trimming and J lost 5 bases, with 6 bases between them. CDR3 sequence reads: CASSLQGYGYTF. The DNA of the CDR3 is TGTGCCAGCAGCTTACAGGGATATGGCTACACCTTC.

The chain links TRBV5-1 to TRBJ1-1, with TRBD1 identical over 8 bases. Germline assignment: CDR1 SGHRS and CDR2 YFSETQ. This CDR3 is 14 amino acids long. Losses at the gene ends were 2 bases for V and 5 bases for J; bases not matched to a gene: 5. CDR3 sequence: CASSFSGGRTEAFF. CDR3 nucleotide sequence: TGCGCCAGCAGCTTTTCAGGGGGCAGGACTGAAGCTTTCTTT.

This clone has a handful of counts. The chain uses TRBV6-4 and TRBJ2-2; a weak D match, TRBD1 (5 bases). The CDR3 has 14 residues. V was cut by 0 bases and J by 5 bases, with 7 bases left in between. Germline assignment: CDR1 MRHNA and CDR2 SNTAGT. The CDR3 region is CASSDSPGTGELFF. CDR3 bases: TGTGCCAGCAGTGACTCGCCAGGGACCGGGGAGCTGTTTTTT.

On this clone itself: Germline is not matched at one junction end, which may reflect a read error. This chain connects TRBV2 to TRBJ2-5; no clear D gene. CDR1 is SNHLY, CDR2 FYNNEI, per germline. The CDR3 contains 11 residues. CDR3 amino acids: CASTPQETQYF. The CDR3 DNA reads as TGTGCGAGCACTCCCCAAGAGACCCAGTACTTC.

The rearrangement uses TRBV19 and TRBJ2-3; D is unclear. CDR1 and CDR2 from the germline V gene are LNHDA and SQIVND (reference sequence). The CDR3 extends over 14 amino acids. V lost 8 bases to trimming and J lost 2 bases, with 14 bases between them. CDR3 nucleotides: TGTGCCAGTTCCCCTTCCGGGTCCACAGATACGCAGTATTTT. This codes for CASSPSGSTDTQYF.

Here the CDR3 reads CAWRDLPGKQFF. The CDR3 DNA sequence: TGTGCCTGGAGAGACCTCCCGGGGAAGCAGTTCTTC. The genes are TRBV30 and TRBJ2-1, with a weak D call TRBD2 (5 bases). CDR3 length: 12 residues. The V end was cut by 3 bases, the J end by 11 bases, with 14 bases between. Germline CDR1 reads GTSNPN; CDR2 reads SVGIG (reference sequence).

The rearrangement joins TRBV27 to TRBJ1-1; tentatively, D is TRBD1 (6 bases). The V end lost 1 base, the J end lost 6 bases, and 9 bases lay between the germline ends. The CDR3 has 13 amino acids. Germline-derived CDR1 and CDR2 are MNHEY and SMNVEV (reference sequence). CDR3 sequence (DNA): TGTGCCAGCAGTTTATTAGGGGGTTCTGAAGCTTTCTTT. The encoded protein is CASSLLGGSEAFF.

This clone was seen once. The chain is built from TRBV14 and TRBJ2-1; the match to TRBD2 covers 11 bases. Looked up from germline, CDR1 is SGHDN and CDR2 is FVKESK. After removal of 6 bases from V and 8 bases from J, the junction contained 9 bases not matched to a gene. There are 15 residues in the CDR3. The chain's CDR3 is CASRLLAGAPDEQFF. The CDR3 nucleotides read TGTGCCAGCAGATTACTAGCGGGGGCCCCGGATGAGCAGTTCTTC. The full variable domain, its missing parts supplied by reference TRBV14 and TRBJ2-1, is EAGVTQFPSHSVIEKGQTVTLRCDPISGHDNLYWYRRVMGKEIKFLLHFVKESKQDESGMPNNRFLAERTGGTYSTLKVQPAELEDSGVYFCASRLLAGAPDEQFFGPGTRLTVL.

The rearrangement joins TRBV4-1 to TRBJ1-2; possible D gene TRBD1, 5 bases. V lost 0 bases, J lost 8 bases, and 16 bases lay in between. This CDR3 is built from 15 residues. Germline V CDR1 and CDR2: MGHRA, YSYEKL. The CDR3 nucleotides read TGCGCCAGCAGCCAAGATGGGTCAAGGGGCCGGGGCTACACCTTC. Amino acids: CASSQDGSRGRGYTF.

This sequence joins TRBV2 and TRBJ2-7; 10 bases are a match to TRBD2. After removal of 6 bases from V and 2 bases from J, the junction contained 4 bases not matched to a gene. Germline-derived CDR1 and CDR2 are SNHLY and FYNNEI. The CDR3 runs to 14 residues. For the CDR3, the DNA is TGTGCCAGCAGCGGGACTAGCGAGGCCTACGAGCAGTACTTC. Translated, it gives CASSGTSEAYEQYF.

This chain links TRBV29-1 with TRBJ2-7; weak D call: TRBD1 (5 bases). Trimming took off 0 bases at V and 6 bases at J, with 15 bases between the two ends. This CDR3 spans 14 amino acids. CDR1 and CDR2 from the germline V gene are SQVTM and ANQGSEA. The CDR3 region is CSVEDSGRAREQYF. The DNA for the CDR3 is TGCAGCGTTGAAGATTCGGGCAGGGCTCGCGAGCAGTACTTC.

The chain uses TRBV14 and TRBJ2-7, with D possibly TRBD1 on 5 matching bases. Germline-derived CDR1 and CDR2 are SGHDN and FVKESK. CDR3 length equals 13 residues. Trimming took off 0 bases at V and 7 bases at J, with 10 bases between the two ends. The CDR3 coding sequence is TGTGCCAGCAGCCAAGATCTAAGGGGTGAGCAGTACTTC. Protein sequence: CASSQDLRGEQYF.

This clone was recorded a few times. J is TRBJ2-3 and V is TRBV6-5, with 10 bases aligning to TRBD2. The CDR3 is 14 residues long. After removal of 7 bases from V and 2 bases from J, the junction contained 3 bases not matched to a gene. Germline CDR1 is MNHEY and CDR2 is SVGAGI. The CDR3 protein is CASKAGGVTDTQYF. CDR3 nucleotides: TGTGCCAGCAAAGCGGGAGGGGTCACAGATACGCAGTATTTT.

The genes are TRBV6-5 and TRBJ2-1; no definite D call. Trimming removed 5 bases at V and 4 bases at J, with 15 bases between. The length of the CDR3 is 15 residues. Germline CDR1 reads MNHEY; CDR2 reads SVGAGI. CDR3 loop: CASSPTANSYNEQFF. For the CDR3, the DNA is TGTGCCAGCAGTCCAACTGCGAACTCTTACAATGAGCAGTTCTTC.

V is TRBV13 and J is TRBJ2-6; 8 bases line up with TRBD1. The CDR3 has 17 amino acids. J lost 0 bases, V lost 5 bases, and 6 bases had no gene match. From germline, CDR1 is PRHDT and CDR2 FYEKMQ (reference sequence). CDR3 sequence: CASSVGQGGSGANVLTF. CDR3 nucleotide sequence: TGTGCCAGCAGCGTCGGACAGGGCGGCTCTGGGGCCAACGTCCTGACTTTC.

J is TRBJ1-4 and V is TRBV30; a possible D gene is TRBD1 (6 bases). V was cut by 1 base and J by 5 bases, with 14 bases left in between. Germline V CDR1 and CDR2: GTSNPN, SVGIG (reference sequence). The CDR3 consists of 15 residues. For the CDR3, the DNA is TGTGCCTGGAGTGACAAAACAGGGCTCAATGAAAAACTGTTTTTT. Its protein product is CAWSDKTGLNEKLFF.

V is TRBV7-8 and J is TRBJ2-1; 9 nucleotides align to TRBD2. The CDR3 has 14 amino acids. V dropped 8 bases and J dropped 1; count of bases not matched to a gene: 3. The V gene's germline CDR1 is SGHVS and CDR2 FQNEAQ. The CDR3 DNA is TGTGCCAGCCTCGGACTAGCGTCCTACAATGAGCAGTTCTTC. It codes for CASLGLASYNEQFF. Using reference TRBV7-8 and TRBJ2-1 for the parts outside the CDR3, the full variable domain is GAGVSQSPRYKVAKRGQDVALRCDPISGHVSLFWYQQALGQGPEFLTYFQNEAQLDKSGLPSDRFFAERPEGSVSTLKIQRTQQEDSAVYLCASLGLASYNEQFFGPGTRLTVL.

The chain has TRBV7-8 and TRBJ2-7, with 9 positions matching TRBD1. Germline CDR1 reads SGHVS; CDR2 reads FQNEAQ. The CDR3 runs to 14 residues. The V and J ends lost 3 bases and 6 bases, in that order; junction bases with no gene match: 6. The CDR3 loop is CASSFGDRVREQYF. The CDR3 region has the DNA TGTGCCAGCAGCTTTGGGGACAGGGTTCGCGAGCAGTACTTC.

This chain uses TRBV5-1 with TRBJ2-5; tentative D call: TRBD2 (5 bases). CDR3 length: 13 amino acids. Trimming took 5 bases from V and 5 from J, leaving 13 bases between them. Looked up from germline, CDR1 is SGHRS and CDR2 is YFSETQ. CDR3 sequence reads: CASSRWEQETQYF. The CDR3 region has the DNA TGCGCCAGCAGTAGGTGGGAGCAGGAGACCCAGTACTTC. Full variable domain (outside the CDR3, taken from reference TRBV5-1 and TRBJ2-5): KAGVTQTPRYLIKTRGQQVTLSCSPISGHRSVSWYQQTPGQGLQFLFEYFSETQRNKGNFPGRFSGRQFSNSRSEMNVSTLELGDSALYLCASSRWEQETQYFGPGTRLLVL.

The chain carries TRBV6-1 and TRBJ2-7; D is uncertain. The CDR3 totals 15 residues. Germline lookup yields CDR1 MNHNS and CDR2 SASEGT. The V and J ends lost 4 bases and 3 bases respectively, with 16 bases between them. The CDR3 sequence: CASSAWQELDYEQYF. CDR3 coding DNA: TGTGCCAGCAGTGCTTGGCAGGAACTCGACTACGAGCAGTACTTC.

This clone was detected a few times. The rearrangement joins TRBV30 to TRBJ1-1; 7 nucleotides agree with TRBD1. Germline V gene lookup returns CDR1 GTSNPN and CDR2 SVGIG (reference sequence). There are 13 residues in the CDR3. Losses at the gene ends were 5 bases for V and 1 base for J; bases not matched to a gene: 4. Here the CDR3 DNA reads TGTGCCTGGGAGGGACAGACGAACACTGAAGCTTTCTTT. Its protein product is CAWEGQTNTEAFF.

The chain recombines TRBV27 with TRBJ2-1; 8 bases align to TRBD2. This CDR3 is built from 15 residues. Germline V lookup: CDR1 MNHEY, CDR2 SMNVEV (reference sequence). V gave up 2 bases and J gave up 6 bases; unmatched junction bases: 6. For the CDR3, the DNA is TGTGCCAGCAGTTTACTAGCGGGCGCGGTCAATGAGCAGTTCTTC. Residues: CASSLLAGAVNEQFF.

The chain employs TRBV29-1 and TRBJ2-7; 10 positions match TRBD2. The CDR3 spans 16 residues. Germline V gives CDR1 SQVTM, CDR2 ANQGSEA. The V and J ends lost 5 bases and 2 bases, in that order; junction bases with no gene match: 12. The CDR3 here is CSVQRLTSGSAYEQYF. The CDR3 nucleotides are TGCAGCGTTCAACGTTTGACTAGCGGGTCTGCCTACGAGCAGTACTTC.

This clone was seen only once. The chain links TRBV7-9 to TRBJ1-2; D is possibly TRBD1 (6 bases). This CDR3 spans 15 amino acids. Trimming stripped 4 bases from V and 0 bases from J, with 12 bases between. The germline V gene encodes CDR1 SEHNR and CDR2 FQNEAQ (reference sequence). Here the CDR3 DNA reads TGTGCCAGCAGCTCCCAGGACAGCACTAACTATGGCTACACCTTC. Its translation: CASSSQDSTNYGYTF.

The J gene is TRBJ2-7, the V gene TRBV2; D is perhaps TRBD1 (5 bases). Trimming pared 6 bases from V and 0 bases from J, leaving 12 bases between. The germline gives CDR1 SNHLY, CDR2 FYNNEI. The CDR3 consists of 14 residues. CDR3 loop: CASRTDFDSYEQYF. CDR3 bases: TGTGCCAGCAGGACAGACTTCGACTCCTACGAGCAGTACTTC.

This chain joins TRBV14 and TRBJ2-1; 10 bases align to TRBD2. Per the germline V gene, CDR1 is SGHDN and CDR2 is FVKESK. The CDR3 has 15 residues. The V and J ends lost 4 bases and 5 bases, in that order; junction bases with no gene match: 5. In nucleotides, the CDR3 is TGTGCCAGCAGCCTTCTAGCGGGGGCGCACAATGAGCAGTTCTTC. Translating it yields CASSLLAGAHNEQFF.